This T cell receptor beta chain derives from a study of blood T cells in healthy people across ages. Using a J-beta primer mix together with a sample-barcoded 5' primer, a second PCR was run for about 6 to 11 cycles. TCRdb fed the 5' RACE reads into MiXCR, producing one record per CDR3 protein. The table records some 1,500,000 distinct CDR3 sequences, roughly 43% of them present only once. This clonotype appeared a single time. Its target is unknown. Germline and junction disagree at one end, which may indicate a read error. Samples each yielded at least 6 micrograms of total RNA. Whole-study findings and limits: Aged donors had fewer naive CD4+ cells and lower diversity than long-lived donors.

Material for sequencing was blood. The source is a young woman in good health.

The DNA of the CDR3 is TGTACCAGCAGATTAGGTGGGGGCCGCTCCTACGAGCAGTACTTC. Amino acid sequence: CTSRLGGGRSYEQYF. This rearrangement joins TRBV12-3 or TRBV12-4 to TRBJ2-7, with D possibly TRBD1 on 6 matching bases. This CDR3 region has 15 residues.